The clone carrying this TCR beta chain was found a few times. TRB was amplified from around 250-460 ng of blood genomic DNA. Multiplex PCR with BIOMED2 TRB-A/B primer pools amplified TRB rearrangements. TCRdb used MiXCR to reprocess the multiplex PCR reads, holding one entry per CDR3 protein. The sample holds roughly 16,000 distinct CDR3 sequences, 25% to 35% seen once. The data originate from a study of T and B cells in COVID-19 patients. Whole-study context: Critical illness requiring mechanical ventilation or extracorporeal membrane oxygenation affected 12 of 20 active-infection patients.

CDR1 is SGHTA, CDR2 FQGNSA, per germline. The CDR3 extends over 16 amino acids. V shed 5 bases and J 9 bases; nucleotides not matched to a gene: 12. The V and J genes are TRBV7-2 and TRBJ2-1, with 11 bases aligning to TRBD2. The sample consisted of blood. The TCR originated in a human donor who had recovered from COVID-19. CDR3 loop: CASSTSSGGGLGEQFF. The DNA for the CDR3 is TGTGCCAGCAGCACAAGTAGCGGGGGGGGCCTTGGTGAGCAGTTCTTC.